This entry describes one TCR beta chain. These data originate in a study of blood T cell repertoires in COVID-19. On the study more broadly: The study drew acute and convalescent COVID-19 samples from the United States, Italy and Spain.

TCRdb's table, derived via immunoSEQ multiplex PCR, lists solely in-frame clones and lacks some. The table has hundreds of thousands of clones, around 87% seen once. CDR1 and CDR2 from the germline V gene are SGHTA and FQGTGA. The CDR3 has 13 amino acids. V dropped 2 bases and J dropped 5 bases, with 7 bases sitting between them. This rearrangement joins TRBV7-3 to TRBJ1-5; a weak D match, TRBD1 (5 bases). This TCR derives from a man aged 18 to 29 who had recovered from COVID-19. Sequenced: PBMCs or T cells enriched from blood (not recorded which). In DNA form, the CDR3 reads TGTGCCAGCAGCTTATCAGGGTATCAGCCCCAGCATTTT. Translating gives CASSLSGYQPQHF.